These 10 T cell receptor beta chains were all obtained from the same sample, sequenced in a study of cytotoxic CD8 clonotypes in ibrutinib-treated CLL. Sequencing was performed with immunoSEQ multiplex PCR; in TCRdb, only in-frame clones are kept and a portion is missing. The data show 130,000 to 150,000 clones, less than 95% seen once. Material: PBMCs, obtained after 12 months of ibrutinib treatment. The source of these receptors is a human donor with chronic lymphocytic leukemia.

V and J are TRBV4-2 and TRBJ2-7; D not certain. The V end lost 6 bases, the J end lost 0 bases, and 12 bases lay between the germline ends. This CDR3 contains 14 residues. Germline CDR1 reads LGHNA; CDR2 reads YNFKEQ. Written as DNA, the CDR3 is TGTGCCAGCAGATCTGGGCCCGGCTCCTACGAGCAGTACTTC. Its protein is CASRSGPGSYEQYF.

The gene calls are TRBV9 and TRBJ2-1, with 10 nucleotides matching TRBD2. The germline V gene encodes CDR1 SGDLS and CDR2 YYNGEE. The CDR3 has 15 amino acids. The V segment lost 4 bases and the J segment 0 bases; nucleotides outside the gene matches: 1. The CDR3: CASSPSGSSYNEQFF. DNA of the CDR3: TGTGCCAGCAGCCCTAGCGGGAGCTCCTACAATGAGCAGTTCTTC.

The chain links TRBV5-1 to TRBJ2-1; 8 positions match TRBD1. Losses at the gene ends were 0 bases for V and 6 bases for J; bases not matched to a gene: 5. The CDR3 sequence is 15 residues long. Germline values: CDR1 SGHRS, CDR2 YFSETQ. The CDR3: CASSLDGQGFNEQFF. The CDR3 DNA follows: TGCGCCAGCAGCTTGGACGGACAGGGCTTCAATGAGCAGTTCTTC.

V and J are TRBV9 and TRBJ2-1; D call uncertain. In germline, CDR1 is SGDLS, CDR2 YYNGEE. The CDR3 extends over 15 amino acids. V lost 3 bases and J lost 2, with 12 bases in between. The CDR3 is CASSASVTAYNEQFF. In nucleotides, the CDR3 is TGTGCCAGCAGCGCCAGCGTAACCGCCTACAATGAGCAGTTCTTC.

The genes are TRBV2 and TRBJ2-4; maybe TRBD1 (5 bases). Trimming cost V 5 bases and J 2 bases, with 10 bases left between them. Germline V gene sequence: CDR1 SNHLY, CDR2 FYNNEI. This CDR3 is built from 14 residues. CDR3 amino acids: CASSQQGTKNIQYF. The CDR3 bases are TGTGCCAGCAGTCAGCAGGGAACCAAAAACATTCAGTACTTC.

This rearrangement joins TRBV6-4 to TRBJ2-5, with D possibly TRBD2 on 6 matching bases. Germline values: CDR1 MRHNA, CDR2 SNTAGT. V lost 4 bases and J 1 base, leaving 7 bases between the germline ends. This CDR3 has 13 residues. The CDR3 loop reads CASSAGLQETQYF. The CDR3 nucleotides read TGTGCCAGCAGTGCGGGACTCCAAGAGACCCAGTACTTC.

The chain joins TRBV7-9 to TRBJ2-7; 10 bases are shared with TRBD2. The CDR3 runs to 14 residues. Germline trimming cut 4 bases from V and 5 bases from J; bases unmatched to any gene: 5. Per germline, CDR1 SEHNR and CDR2 FQNEAQ (reference sequence). The CDR3 region has the DNA TGTGCCAGCAGCTCCCTAGCGGGAGTCCACGAGCAGTACTTC. Amino acids: CASSSLAGVHEQYF.

The J gene is TRBJ1-2, the V gene TRBV5-8; no reliable D call. This CDR3 is built from 15 residues. V was cut by 0 bases and J by 2 bases, with 11 bases left in between. CDR1 is SGHTS and CDR2 is YDEGEE in the germline V gene. CDR3: CASSLEESLNYGYTF. In DNA, the CDR3 is TGTGCCAGCAGCTTGGAAGAGAGTCTGAACTATGGCTACACCTTC.

V gene TRBV19 combines with J gene TRBJ2-3, with 10 bases matching TRBD2. The CDR3 runs 16 residues. Germline loops: CDR1 LNHDA, CDR2 SQIVND (reference sequence). J was trimmed by 4 bases and V by 3 bases; bases with no gene match: 7. The CDR3, as DNA: TGTGCCAGTAGTATTCTCACTAGCGGGAAGTCAGATACGCAGTATTTT. It is translated as CASSILTSGKSDTQYF.

V and J are TRBV2 and TRBJ1-2; D is unclear. V lost 5 bases to trimming and J lost 4 bases, with 17 bases between them. The CDR3 is made up of 15 amino acids. CDR1 is SNHLY and CDR2 is FYNNEI in the germline V gene. In nucleotides, the CDR3 is TGTGCCAGCAGTCCCCTCGAGGAGGGCGGCTATGGCTACACCTTC. Translated, it gives CASSPLEEGGYGYTF.